These 11 T cell receptor beta chains were all obtained from the same sample, sequenced in a study of blood T cell repertoires in COVID-19. Measured with immunoSEQ multiplex PCR; TCRdb has only the in-frame clones, and not every one. The table lists roughly 340,000 clones, more than 75% of them singletons, with over 6% in the top ten. The sequencing input was peripheral blood. The receptors here all came from a woman in her forties or fifties with COVID-19, enrolled during active disease.

This chain uses TRBV5-1 with TRBJ2-5; 7 nucleotides agree with TRBD2. With V trimmed by 0 bases and J by 0 bases, 8 bases remained unmatched. Germline V gene lookup returns CDR1 SGHRS and CDR2 YFSETQ. The CDR3 has 17 residues. The CDR3 nucleotides read TGCGCCAGCAGCTTGGGGTCGGCTAGCGGATACCAAGAGACCCAGTACTTC. This codes for CASSLGSASGYQETQYF.

This clone was seen more than once but under ten times. The chain carries TRBV6-5 and TRBJ1-1, with D possibly being TRBD1 (6 bases). Trimming left V 2 bases short and J 1 base short, with 11 bases between. The CDR3 covers 15 residues. Germline V CDR1 and CDR2: MNHEY, SVGAGI. The CDR3 reads CASSYGRGGNTEAFF. The CDR3 region has the DNA TGTGCCAGCAGTTACGGTAGAGGGGGGAACACTGAAGCTTTCTTT.

The chain combines TRBV7-6 with TRBJ2-1; 7 positions agree with TRBD1. Trimming removed 7 bases from V and 6 bases from J; junction bases left unmatched: 24. The germline gives CDR1 SGHVS, CDR2 FNYEAQ. The CDR3 has 19 residues. CDR3 bases: TGTGCCAGCACCTCACCCCCCTCCCCGGGACAGAAATCGATCAATGAGCAGTTCTTC. Translated, it gives CASTSPPSPGQKSINEQFF.

V gene TRBV9 combines with J gene TRBJ1-2; D remains ambiguous. This CDR3 contains 14 residues. CDR1 is SGDLS and CDR2 is YYNGEE in the germline V gene. The ends were cut back, 0 bases at V and 5 bases at J, with 11 bases in the middle. The CDR3 protein is CASSVGGRVYGYTF. DNA of the CDR3: TGTGCCAGCAGCGTAGGTGGTCGGGTTTATGGCTACACCTTC.

The chain carries TRBV10-2 and TRBJ2-7; the match to TRBD2 covers 10 bases. This CDR3 comprises 13 residues. CDR1 is WSHSY, CDR2 SAAADI, per germline. The junction had 6 bases not matched to a gene; V was cut back by 6 bases and J by 7 bases. CDR3 in DNA: TGCGCCAGCAGGATAGCGGGAGGTTGGGAGCAGTACTTC. Translated, it gives CASRIAGGWEQYF.

The gene calls are TRBV3-1 (or the pseudogene TRBV3-2) and TRBJ1-4; a possible D gene is TRBD1 (5 bases). Germline CDR1 is LGHDT and CDR2 is YNNKEL (reference sequence). V was cut by 4 bases and J by 10 bases, with 13 bases left in between. The CDR3 is 13 amino acids. DNA of the CDR3: TGTGCCAGCAGCCCATCAGTTCAGGGAAAACTGTTTTTT. Translation gives CASSPSVQGKLFF.

The chain uses TRBV11-3 and TRBJ2-1; 8 bases line up with TRBD1. With V trimmed by 4 bases and J by 7 bases, 9 bases remained unmatched. The CDR3 is 15 residues long. Germline V gives CDR1 SGHNT, CDR2 YENEEA. CDR3 in DNA: TGTGCCAGCAGCTCCTCTCCGGGACAGGCTAATGAGCAGTTCTTC. It specifies CASSSSPGQANEQFF. Combining the CDR3 with reference TRBV11-3 and TRBJ2-1 gives the whole variable domain EAGVVQSPRYKIIEKKQPVAFWCNPISGHNTLYWYLQNLGQGPELLIRYENEEAVDDSQLPKDRFSAERLKGVDSTLKIQPAELGDSAVYLCASSSSPGQANEQFFGPGTRLTVL.

The chain combines TRBV24-1 with TRBJ2-3; the D gene is possibly TRBD2 (6 bases). The V gene's germline CDR1 is KGHDR and CDR2 SFDVKD. CDR3 size: 15 residues. Between the trimmed V and J ends, which lost 0 bases and 2 bases, there was a span of 8 bases. DNA for the CDR3: TGTGCCACCAGTGATTTGCAGGGACTCACAGATACGCAGTATTTT. Its protein product is CATSDLQGLTDTQYF.

The chain joins TRBV7-2 to TRBJ2-3; unclear D gene. CDR3 size: 14 residues. Trimming removed 3 bases from V and 0 bases from J, with 7 bases in between. Germline assignment: CDR1 SGHTA and CDR2 FQGNSA. CDR3 sequence reads: CASSFEASTDTQYF. In nucleotides, the CDR3 is TGTGCCAGCAGCTTTGAGGCCAGCACAGATACGCAGTATTTT.

This chain links TRBV6-1 with TRBJ1-5; D is possibly TRBD1 (5 bases). Germline values: CDR1 MNHNS, CDR2 SASEGT. Trimming cost V 3 bases and J 2 bases, with 8 bases left between them. The CDR3 sequence is 14 residues long. The CDR3 reads CASSDKGGNQPQHF. The CDR3 bases are TGTGCCAGCAGTGACAAAGGGGGCAATCAGCCCCAGCATTTT.

The V and J genes are TRBV5-1 and TRBJ1-1; TRBD1 matches at 8 bases. Germline values: CDR1 SGHRS, CDR2 YFSETQ. V was clipped by 6 bases and J by 1 base; unmatched bases: 14. CDR3 size: 17 residues. The CDR3 loop reads CASTPWSLDRANTEAFF. Written as DNA, the CDR3 is TGCGCCAGCACCCCTTGGTCCCTGGACAGGGCGAACACTGAAGCTTTCTTT.